The clone carrying this T cell receptor (beta chain) was detected ten times or more. This entry belongs to a study of blood T cell repertoires in COVID-19. Authors' data handling: The assay estimated nucleated cells by amplifying reference gene primers. Clones were read by immunoSEQ multiplex PCR, and TCRdb kept only the in-frame ones, dropping some. From that table come the V and J calls and clone size; the DNA was used to work out D and trimming. The table lists 150,000 to 200,000 clones, roughly 77% of them singletons. The ends were cut back, 4 bases at V and 6 bases at J, with 7 bases in the middle. Looked up from germline, CDR1 is KGHDR and CDR2 is SFDVKD. This CDR3 has 12 amino acids. The Seattle patients, enrolled during active infection, were followed longitudinally.

The sequencing input was peripheral blood. The sequence came from a woman between 35 and 50 years old with COVID-19, enrolled during active disease. The chain couples TRBV24-1 to TRBJ2-3; unclear D gene. CDR3 in amino acids: CATSESADTQYF. Here the CDR3 DNA reads TGTGCCACCAGTGAGAGCGCGGATACGCAGTATTTT.